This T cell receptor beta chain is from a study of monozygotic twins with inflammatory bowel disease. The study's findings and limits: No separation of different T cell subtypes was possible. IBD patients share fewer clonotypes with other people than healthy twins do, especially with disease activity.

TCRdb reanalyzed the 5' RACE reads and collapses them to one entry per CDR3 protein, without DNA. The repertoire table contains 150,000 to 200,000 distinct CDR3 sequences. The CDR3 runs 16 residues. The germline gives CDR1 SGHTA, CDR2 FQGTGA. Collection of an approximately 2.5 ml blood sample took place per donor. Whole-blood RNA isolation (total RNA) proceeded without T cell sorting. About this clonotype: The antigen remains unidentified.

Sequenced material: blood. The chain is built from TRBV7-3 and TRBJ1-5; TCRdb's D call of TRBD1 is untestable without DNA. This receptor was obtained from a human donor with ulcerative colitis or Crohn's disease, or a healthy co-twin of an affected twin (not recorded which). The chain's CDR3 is CASSPGTGPSNQPQHF.